A single sample is the source of the 25 T cell receptor beta chains below, sequenced in a study of T cell responses to AZD1222 COVID-19 vaccine. Assay used: immunoSEQ multiplex PCR; TCRdb lists only in-frame clones, some missing. Altogether 140,000 or so clones are present, about 92% being singletons, with the ten largest covering 1.5% to 2%. This sample comprised peripheral blood, obtained 28 days after the second AZD1222 dose. All receptors come from an adult who received the AZD1222 COVID-19 vaccine.

This rearrangement joins TRBV7-9 to TRBJ2-1; D gene ambiguous. The CDR3 runs to 15 residues. Germline V gives CDR1 SEHNR, CDR2 FQNEAQ (reference sequence). V was shortened by 4 bases and J by 8 bases, with 18 bases between the two germline ends. This CDR3 reads CASSSYSSLWDEQFF. CDR3 nucleotides: TGTGCCAGCAGCTCTTACAGCTCTCTCTGGGATGAGCAGTTCTTC.

The rearrangement links TRBV29-1 to TRBJ2-1; no clear D gene. Trimming removed 4 bases from V and 9 bases from J, with 7 bases in between. The CDR3 loop spans 10 amino acids. From germline, CDR1 is SQVTM and CDR2 ANQGSEA. The CDR3 coding sequence is TGCAGCGTTGTTCTAGTTGAGCAGTTCTTC. Residues: CSVVLVEQFF.

This rearrangement joins TRBV9 to TRBJ2-2; D is possibly TRBD1 or TRBD2 (5 bases each). Germline loops: CDR1 SGDLS, CDR2 YYNGEE. The CDR3 has 14 residues. Trimming shortened V by 0 bases and J by 5 bases, and 8 bases separated the two germline ends. The DNA for the CDR3 is TGTGCCAGCAGCGTAGGAGGGGCAACCGGGGAGCTGTTTTTT. Protein product: CASSVGGATGELFF. The variable domain in full, completed from reference TRBV9 and TRBJ2-2, reads DSGVTQTPKHLITATGQRVTLRCSPRSGDLSVYWYQQSLDQGLQFLIQYYNGEERAKGNILERFSAQQFPDLHSELNLSSLELGDSALYFCASSVGGATGELFFGEGSRLTVL.

The CDR3 DNA reads as TGTGCCAGCAACCCCGATTCCAGGGGGAGAGAGACCCAGTACTTC. It is translated as CASNPDSRGRETQYF. The chain uses TRBV6-5 and TRBJ2-5, with 7 nucleotides matching TRBD1. Germline V gene sequence: CDR1 MNHEY, CDR2 SVGAGI. With 7 bases clipped from V and 4 bases from J, the junction kept 12 bases outside the gene matches. This CDR3 is built from 15 residues.

The chain links TRBV28 to TRBJ1-3; no firm D call. The CDR3 is 14 residues long. V was cut by 10 bases and J by 7 bases, with 20 bases left in between. Per germline, CDR1 MDHEN and CDR2 SYDVKM. CDR3 residues: CATLTGRRGNTIYF. DNA for the CDR3: TGTGCCACTCTAACGGGAAGGCGCGGGAACACCATATATTTT.

On this clone: Other DNA sequences in the sample encode the same CDR3. The chain links TRBV7-2 to TRBJ1-1; weak D call: TRBD1 (6 bases). The germline gives CDR1 SGHTA, CDR2 FQGNSA. V was cut by 3 bases and J by 0 bases, with 8 bases left in between. The length of the CDR3 is 14 residues. CDR3 loop: CASSFTGMNTEAFF. The CDR3 nucleotides are TGTGCCAGCAGCTTCACAGGGATGAACACTGAAGCTTTCTTT.

The V gene is TRBV30, the J gene TRBJ2-5; the D is unclear. Germline values: CDR1 GTSNPN, CDR2 SVGIG (reference sequence). CDR3 size: 11 residues. V lost 4 bases, J lost 5 bases, and 8 bases lay in between. The CDR3 DNA sequence: TGTGCCTGGAAACGTCCGGAGACCCAGTACTTC. Translated, it gives CAWKRPETQYF. Complete variable domain (other parts from reference TRBV30 and TRBJ2-5): SQTIHQWPATLVQPVGSPLSLECTVEGTSNPNLYWYRQAAGRGLQLLFYSVGIGQISSEVPQNLSASRPQDRQFILSSKKLLLSDSGFYLCAWKRPETQYFGPGTRLLVL.

The genes are TRBV3-1 (or the pseudogene TRBV3-2) and TRBJ2-2; TRBD2 agrees at 11 bases. Germline V gene data show CDR1 as LGHDT and CDR2 as YNNKEL (reference sequence). The CDR3 spans 18 residues. V shed 1 base and J 5 bases; nucleotides not matched to a gene: 9. In DNA form, the CDR3 reads TGTGCCAGCAGCCAAGTTGAGCTAGCGGGAGGTCGGACCGGGGAGCTGTTTTTT. Translating it yields CASSQVELAGGRTGELFF.

The V and J genes are TRBV7-9 and TRBJ1-4; D gene uncertain. Trimming left V 1 base short and J 12 bases short, with 9 bases between. Germline assignment: CDR1 SEHNR and CDR2 FQNEAQ (reference sequence). This CDR3 has 12 residues. CDR3 residues: CASSLEEGELFF. The CDR3 DNA is TGTGCCAGCAGCTTAGAGGAGGGAGAACTGTTTTTT.

The chain uses TRBV19 and TRBJ2-5; D is perhaps TRBD2 (7 bases). Germline CDR1 and CDR2: LNHDA and SQIVND (reference sequence). Trimming removed 6 bases at V and 7 bases at J, with 21 bases between. The CDR3 contains 15 residues. The CDR3 region is CASSPTNGGLGTQYF. The DNA of the CDR3 is TGTGCCAGTAGCCCCACGAACGGGGGGCTAGGGACCCAGTACTTC.

V and J are TRBV5-1 and TRBJ2-1, with D perhaps matching TRBD2 (8 bases). V was shortened by 0 bases and J by 8 bases, with 12 bases between the two germline ends. CDR3 size: 14 residues. Germline CDR1 SGHRS, CDR2 YFSETQ. CDR3 DNA: TGCGCCAGCAGCTTGGCCGGGAGGGGGCATGAGCAGTTCTTC. Residues: CASSLAGRGHEQFF. The whole variable domain, remainder taken from reference TRBV5-1 and TRBJ2-1, is KAGVTQTPRYLIKTRGQQVTLSCSPISGHRSVSWYQQTPGQGLQFLFEYFSETQRNKGNFPGRFSGRQFSNSRSEMNVSTLELGDSALYLCASSLAGRGHEQFFGPGTRLTVL.

A note on this clone: Other DNA sequences of this sample code for an identical CDR3. V and J are TRBV29-1 and TRBJ2-7; D is possibly TRBD2 (6 bases). Germline lookup yields CDR1 SQVTM and CDR2 ANQGSEA. This CDR3 is built from 11 residues. The ends were cut back, 6 bases at V and 3 bases at J, with 9 bases in the middle. The CDR3 DNA reads as TGCAGCGTCGAGGGACTCTACGAGCAGTACTTC. Its protein is CSVEGLYEQYF.

The chain's CDR3 is CASGGATQETQYF. DNA for the CDR3: TGTGCCAGTGGAGGGGCCACACAAGAGACCCAGTACTTC. The V and J genes are TRBV7-2 and TRBJ2-5, with a possible D match to TRBD2 (6 bases). CDR3 size: 13 residues. Trimming removed 9 bases at V and 2 bases at J, with 13 bases between. The germline gives CDR1 SGHTA, CDR2 FQGNSA. The full variable domain, with the rest looked up from reference TRBV7-2 and TRBJ2-5, is GAGVSQSPSNKVTEKGKDVELRCDPISGHTALYWYRQSLGQGLEFLIYFQGNSAPDKSGLPSDRFSAERTGGSVSTLTIQRTQQEDSAVYLCASGGATQETQYFGPGTRLLVL.

The chain links TRBV19 to TRBJ1-1; D not certain. Between the trimmed V and J ends, which lost 5 bases and 7 bases, there was a span of 14 bases. This CDR3 is 13 amino acids long. Germline assignment: CDR1 LNHDA and CDR2 SQIVND (reference sequence). CDR3 coding DNA: TGTGCCAGTAGTCTCCCAGAGCACATTGAAGCTTTCTTT. Translating gives CASSLPEHIEAFF.

The J gene is TRBJ2-2, the V gene TRBV7-9; D unresolved. Deletions cut 5 bases from V and 7 bases from J, with 11 bases between. Germline V CDR1 and CDR2: SEHNR, FQNEAQ (reference sequence). This CDR3 has 13 amino acids. Here the CDR3 DNA reads TGTGCCAGCAGCCCCTACGGCGACGGGGAGCTGTTTTTT. It is translated as CASSPYGDGELFF.

V usage is TRBV27 and J usage is TRBJ2-1; 12 bases line up with TRBD2. Germline trimming cut 5 bases from V and 8 bases from J; bases unmatched to any gene: 7. The germline gives CDR1 MNHEY, CDR2 SMNVEV (reference sequence). The CDR3 runs to 15 residues. CDR3: CASSTTSGSVDEQFF. The CDR3 DNA sequence: TGTGCCAGCAGTACGACTAGCGGGAGTGTTGATGAGCAGTTCTTC.

The V call is TRBV28, the J call TRBJ1-2; possible D gene TRBD1, 5 bases. Germline V gene lookup returns CDR1 MDHEN and CDR2 SYDVKM. The V end lost 1 base, the J end lost 1 base, and 16 bases lay between the germline ends. The CDR3 consists of 17 residues. The CDR3 here is CASSLLSGSPSNYGYTF. DNA for the CDR3: TGTGCCAGCAGTTTATTGTCAGGGAGCCCGAGTAACTATGGCTACACCTTC.

This chain joins TRBV6-6 and TRBJ1-1; no clear D. Trimming pared 6 bases from V and 10 bases from J, leaving 21 bases between. CDR1 is MNHNY, CDR2 SVGAGI, per germline (reference sequence). CDR3 length: 14 residues. The CDR3 DNA follows: TGTGCCAGCAGGGATGAGGGTACAGCTCGGGTAGCTTTCTTT. It translates to CASRDEGTARVAFF.

The chain is built from TRBV19 and TRBJ1-1; 10 positions match TRBD1. CDR1 and CDR2 (germline): LNHDA, SQIVND (reference sequence). The CDR3 loop spans 17 amino acids. Unmatched junction bases numbered 10, after V lost 6 bases and J lost 0 bases. The CDR3 nucleotides read TGTGCCAGTAGAACTACCGGGACAGGGGTTATGAACACTGAAGCTTTCTTT. It is translated as CASRTTGTGVMNTEAFF.

The gene calls are TRBV4-3 and TRBJ2-1, with 8 nucleotides matching TRBD2. There are 18 residues in the CDR3. Germline V gives CDR1 LGHNA, CDR2 YSLEER. V lost 0 bases, J lost 7 bases, and 14 bases stayed unmatched. In nucleotides, the CDR3 is TGCGCCAGCAGCCAAGATCACGCGACTAGCGTTGAGGTGAATGAGCAGTTCTTC. Translating gives CASSQDHATSVEVNEQFF.

The DNA of the CDR3 is TGTGCCAGCAGCTTAGGGGCGGACGGACCCTATGGCTACACCTTC. It specifies CASSLGADGPYGYTF. This chain connects TRBV7-9 to TRBJ1-2; D is unresolved. The CDR3 sequence is 15 residues long. Deletions cut 1 base from V and 4 bases from J, with 13 bases between. Germline values: CDR1 SEHNR, CDR2 FQNEAQ (reference sequence).

The gene calls are TRBV9 and TRBJ1-1; D possibly corresponds to TRBD1 (5 bases). Germline assignment: CDR1 SGDLS and CDR2 YYNGEE. V shed 0 bases and J shed 1 base, with 10 bases lying between them. The CDR3 has 15 amino acids. As DNA, the CDR3 is TGTGCCAGCAGCGTAGTAGGGACCAGGAACACTGAAGCTTTCTTT. This sequence encodes CASSVVGTRNTEAFF.

The rearrangement joins TRBV6-4 to TRBJ1-2; no reliable D call. Looked up from germline, CDR1 is MRHNA and CDR2 is SNTAGT. Trimming removed 6 bases at V and 8 bases at J, with 22 bases between. CDR3 length equals 15 residues. CDR3 DNA: TGTGCCAGCAGGAAGACCGGGGTCGAACAAGTGGGCTACACCTTC. Amino acids: CASRKTGVEQVGYTF.

This chain uses TRBV19 with TRBJ1-2, with D possibly matching TRBD1 (6 bases). The CDR3 covers 13 residues. V was trimmed by 6 bases and J by 4 bases, leaving 12 bases between them. Germline values: CDR1 LNHDA, CDR2 SQIVND (reference sequence). CDR3 region: CASSSGGAYGYTF. The DNA for the CDR3 is TGTGCCAGTAGCTCGGGGGGCGCCTATGGCTACACCTTC.

In the case of this clone: This sample includes further DNA sequences coding for the same CDR3. The CDR3 spells CASSEGGWGARSSYEQYF. The CDR3 region has the DNA TGTGCCAGCAGTGAAGGGGGGTGGGGGGCTAGGAGCTCCTACGAGCAGTACTTC. The chain is built from TRBV6-1 and TRBJ2-7; D may match TRBD1 or TRBD2 (6 bases each). CDR1 is MNHNS, CDR2 SASEGT, per germline. CDR3 length equals 18 residues. With 1 base removed from V and 0 bases from J, the gap between germline ends came to 19 bases.